Detailed here is one T cell receptor (beta chain). The data belong to a study of identical twins. The germline CDR1 and CDR2 sequences are SGHAT and FQNNGV. V lost 4 bases and J lost 2; bases outside the gene matches: 9. The CDR3 contains 18 residues. One entry per CDR3 protein, called by TCRdb with MiXCR from the 5' RACE reads. The sample holds 700,000 or so distinct CDR3 sequences, 8.6% seen once. These same records also appear under a second study, on yellow fever vaccine responses in identical twins.

This clonotype was obtained from a woman aged 18 to 35 in good health. V gene TRBV11-2 combines with J gene TRBJ2-3; 13 bases are shared with TRBD2. Sequencing input: PBMCs. The CDR3: CASSSHTSGRAHTDTQYF. The CDR3 region has the DNA TGTGCCAGCAGCTCCCACACTAGCGGGAGGGCCCACACAGATACGCAGTATTTT.